These 14 T cell receptor beta chains share one sample of origin, sequenced in a study of post-analysis software for immune sequencing data. Built from TCR beta cDNA, the libraries had unique molecular identifiers in them. TCRdb itself ran the PCR reads through MiXCR, one entry per CDR3 protein. The profile shows roughly 600,000 distinct CDR3 sequences, roughly 40% of them singletons. These receptors have no known antigen. Overall study findings and caveats: The study found TRBV5-6, TRBV5-1 and TRBV20-1 among five TRBV segments more frequent in patients than controls.

The sample consisted of blood. These receptors all come from a girl between 10 and 17 years old with multiple sclerosis.

V is TRBV7-3 and J is TRBJ2-3, with TRBD2 matching over 12 bases. The CDR3 is made up of 15 amino acids. Per the germline V gene, CDR1 is SGHTA and CDR2 is FQGTGA. V dropped 4 bases and J dropped 5; count of bases not matched to a gene: 4. Here the CDR3 reads CASSSSGGVRDTQYF. The CDR3 DNA sequence: TGTGCCAGCAGCTCTAGCGGGGGGGTCCGAGATACGCAGTATTTT.

This clonotype has just a few counts. The rearrangement uses TRBV12-3 or TRBV12-4 and TRBJ2-7, with D maybe TRBD2 (5 bases). The CDR3 is 16 residues long. Deletions cut 1 base from V and 1 base from J, with 14 bases between. The CDR3 is CASSLGVTLASYEQYF. In nucleotides, the CDR3 is TGTGCCAGCAGTTTAGGAGTGACCTTAGCGTCCTACGAGCAGTACTTC.

This rearrangement joins TRBV20-1 to TRBJ1-4; possible D gene TRBD1, 5 bases. CDR1 and CDR2 from the germline V gene are DFQATT and SNEGSKA (reference sequence). CDR3 length: 17 amino acids. CDR3 DNA: TGCAGCGCCGGGGCTGGTGGGGAATTGAAACTAAATGAAAAACTGTTTTTT. Translating gives CSAGAGGELKLNEKLFF.

This clonotype showed up just a few times. The rearrangement uses TRBV12-3 or TRBV12-4 and TRBJ1-2; D remains ambiguous. Deletions cut 5 bases from V and 4 bases from J, with 11 bases between. The CDR3 totals 13 residues. The CDR3 DNA reads TGTGCCAGCAGTACCCGATGGGGCTATGGCTACACCTTC. This encodes CASSTRWGYGYTF.

The chain's CDR3 is CASSQGRPYNEQFF. The CDR3 DNA follows: TGTGCCAGCAGCCAAGGGCGCCCCTACAATGAGCAGTTCTTC. The chain uses TRBV4-2 and TRBJ2-1; D gene unclear. The V and J ends lost 1 base and 2 bases respectively, with 6 bases between them. Germline V gives CDR1 LGHNA, CDR2 YNFKEQ. The CDR3 has 14 residues.

This clonotype was detected a few times. This chain links TRBV3-1 with TRBJ1-1, with D uncertain. Deletions cut 1 base from V and 1 base from J, with 7 bases between. The CDR3 totals 14 residues. Germline V gene data show CDR1 as LGHDT and CDR2 as YNNKEL (reference sequence). In DNA, the CDR3 is TGTGCCAGCAGCCAAGCAACGGAGAACACTGAAGCTTTCTTT. Translated, it gives CASSQATENTEAFF.

This clonotype was detected only a few times. The gene calls are TRBV7-9 and TRBJ2-2, with D possibly matching TRBD1 (6 bases). CDR1 SEHNR and CDR2 FQNEAQ come from the germline V gene (reference sequence). The CDR3 totals 14 residues. With 5 bases removed from V and 6 bases from J, the gap between germline ends came to 13 bases. The CDR3 sequence: CASSRAGESGELFF. CDR3 coding DNA: TGTGCCAGCAGCCGCGCAGGGGAATCCGGGGAGCTGTTTTTT.

This chain uses TRBV2 with TRBJ2-4; 11 nucleotides match TRBD2. Looked up from germline, CDR1 is SNHLY and CDR2 is FYNNEI. This CDR3 comprises 13 residues. The trim removed 7 bases at V and 13 bases at J, leaving 9 bases unmatched. The CDR3 region has the DNA TGTGCCAGCACGAGACTAGCGGGGAGGGAGCAGTACTTC. This gives the protein CASTRLAGREQYF.

This chain joins TRBV4-1 and TRBJ1-6; D unresolved. CDR1 MGHRA and CDR2 YSYEKL come from the germline V gene. The CDR3 runs to 15 residues. V was cut by 1 base and J by 3 bases, with 7 bases left in between. The CDR3 nucleotides are TGCGCCAGCAGCCAAGCGCAGTTCTATAATTCACCCCTCCACTTT. It specifies CASSQAQFYNSPLHF.

This clonotype showed up just a few times. The CDR3 loop reads CSAGRASDEQFF. The CDR3 DNA follows: TGCAGTGCTGGGAGGGCCAGCGATGAGCAGTTCTTC. The V call is TRBV20-1, the J call TRBJ2-1; 7 bases agree with TRBD2. V lost 5 bases and J lost 8; bases outside the gene matches: 6. The CDR3 extends over 12 amino acids. Per germline, CDR1 DFQATT and CDR2 SNEGSKA (reference sequence).

This clonotype has ten or more counts. V usage is TRBV3-1 and J usage is TRBJ2-7; TRBD1 matches 7 bases. Germline loops: CDR1 LGHDT, CDR2 YNNKEL (reference sequence). CDR3 length equals 13 residues. Trimming took 6 bases from V and 3 from J; bases not matched to a gene: 5. CDR3 coding DNA: TGTGCCAGCAGTCCCGGACAGGACTACGAGCAGTACTTC. It is translated as CASSPGQDYEQYF.

Only a few counts were recorded for this clonotype. The chain carries TRBV12-3 or TRBV12-4 and TRBJ1-2, with 7 bases aligning to TRBD1. Trimming removed 5 bases from V and 6 bases from J; junction bases left unmatched: 9. This CDR3 region has 14 residues. The CDR3 loop reads CASSPPGQTDGYTF. The CDR3 DNA reads TGTGCCAGCAGTCCCCCGGGACAGACCGATGGCTACACCTTC.

The chain has TRBV11-3 and TRBJ2-5; TRBD2 agrees at 12 bases. The CDR3 spans 15 residues. With V trimmed by 2 bases and J by 5 bases, 3 bases remained unmatched. Germline CDR1 reads SGHNT; CDR2 reads YENEEA. The chain's CDR3 is CASSLLLAGGETQYF. The CDR3 DNA reads as TGTGCCAGCAGCTTACTCCTAGCGGGAGGGGAGACCCAGTACTTC.

The J gene is TRBJ2-7, the V gene TRBV12-3 or TRBV12-4; D possibly matches TRBD1 or TRBD2 (5 bases each). CDR3 size: 15 residues. The V end lost 2 bases, the J end lost 2 bases, and 13 bases lay between the germline ends. CDR3 in amino acids: CASSLSGPYTYEQYF. CDR3 nucleotide sequence: TGTGCCAGCAGTTTATCGGGGCCTTATACCTACGAGCAGTACTTC.